This passage covers 26 T cell receptor beta chains from one sample sequenced in a study of human T cells and chemical hapten exposure. From whole blood left unfractionated, total RNA was extracted. A single record per CDR3 protein comes from TCRdb applying MiXCR to the 5' RACE reads. The repertoire holds about 140,000 distinct CDR3 sequences, with roughly 4% as singletons. Receptor source: a female donor in good health.

This clonotype was counted ten times or more. The chain recombines TRBV12-3 or TRBV12-4 with TRBJ2-1; D assignment may be TRBD1 or TRBD2 (6 bases each). V was cut by 0 bases and J by 2 bases, with 11 bases left in between. This CDR3 is 16 amino acids long. The CDR3 here is CASSLAKGGPYNEQFF. DNA for the CDR3: TGTGCCAGCAGTTTAGCCAAAGGGGGGCCCTACAATGAGCAGTTCTTC.

This clonotype has ten or more counts. This rearrangement joins TRBV7-9 to TRBJ1-4; 9 bases align to TRBD1. After removal of 5 bases from V and 8 bases from J, the junction contained 6 bases not matched to a gene. This CDR3 comprises 14 residues. CDR1 is SEHNR, CDR2 FQNEAQ, per germline (reference sequence). Here the CDR3 DNA reads TGTGCCAGCAGCAGACAGGGGGGAAGAGAAAAACTGTTTTTT. Amino acids: CASSRQGGREKLFF.

This clonotype was recorded a few times. This chain connects TRBV29-1 to TRBJ2-7; no clear D. The germline gives CDR1 SQVTM, CDR2 ANQGSEA. This CDR3 is 13 amino acids long. Trimming removed 6 bases at V and 0 bases at J, with 12 bases between. The CDR3 DNA follows: TGCAGCGTCGAGACCAGGTGCTCCTACGAGCAGTACTTC. This translates into CSVETRCSYEQYF.

There are many counts of this clonotype. The chain couples TRBV3-1 to TRBJ1-5, with TRBD1 matching 10 bases. This CDR3 contains 19 residues. Per the germline V gene, CDR1 is LGHDT and CDR2 is YNNKEL (reference sequence). Unmatched junction bases numbered 12, after V lost 4 bases and J lost 0 bases. The DNA for the CDR3 is TGTGCCAGCAGCCCGGGGATCGGGACAGGGGTTTATAGCAATCAGCCCCAGCATTTT. Encoded protein: CASSPGIGTGVYSNQPQHF. Looking up the rest from reference TRBV3-1 and TRBJ1-5 gives the full variable domain: DTAVSQTPKYLVTQMGNDKSIKCEQNLGHDTMYWYKQDSKKFLKIMFSYNNKELIINETVPNRFSPKSPDKAHLNLHINSLELGDSAVYFCASSPGIGTGVYSNQPQHFGDGTRLSIL.

There are many counts of this clonotype. The V and J genes are TRBV24-1 and TRBJ2-1; 9 bases match TRBD2. Trimming removed 3 bases from V and 11 bases from J; junction bases left unmatched: 4. This CDR3 is built from 13 residues. CDR1 and CDR2 (germline): KGHDR, SFDVKD. Written as DNA, the CDR3 is TGTGCCACCAGTGATAGACTAGCGGTCAAGCAGTTCTTC. Protein: CATSDRLAVKQFF.

The rearrangement joins TRBV12-3 or TRBV12-4 to TRBJ2-1, with D unclear. CDR3 length equals 12 residues. Trimming stripped 7 bases from V and 8 bases from J, with 12 bases between. The CDR3 reads CASTPLLDEQFF. The CDR3 DNA sequence: TGTGCCAGCACCCCTTTGCTCGATGAGCAGTTCTTC.

This clonotype was seen many times. The rearrangement links TRBV5-1 to TRBJ1-1; possible D gene TRBD1, 5 bases. Germline-derived CDR1 and CDR2 are SGHRS and YFSETQ. The CDR3 has 15 residues. V gave up 4 bases and J gave up 5 bases, with 18 bases separating them. The CDR3 loop reads CASSHRPRGETEAFF. The CDR3 DNA sequence: TGCGCCAGCAGCCACAGACCGCGAGGGGAGACTGAAGCTTTCTTT.

Many counts were recorded for this clonotype. The J gene is TRBJ1-5, the V gene TRBV14, with D uncertain. V shed 0 bases and J shed 0 bases, with 12 bases lying between them. This CDR3 is 17 amino acids long. Germline V gene sequence: CDR1 SGHDN, CDR2 FVKESK. The CDR3 nucleotides are TGTGCCAGCAGCCAAGAGATCTCCCAACTTAGCAATCAGCCCCAGCATTTT. Translated: CASSQEISQLSNQPQHF.

This clonotype was counted at least ten times. This chain joins TRBV7-2 and TRBJ2-7, with D unclear. The ends were cut back, 1 base at V and 12 bases at J, with 16 bases in the middle. Germline-derived CDR1 and CDR2 are SGHTA and FQGNSA. The CDR3 covers 13 residues. DNA for the CDR3: TGTGCCAGCAGCTTAGGAGCCAAGACCGAGTGGTACTTC. It specifies CASSLGAKTEWYF.

This clonotype was seen ten or more times. This chain joins TRBV28 and TRBJ2-2; unclear D gene. With 5 bases removed from V and 3 bases from J, the gap between germline ends came to 13 bases. There are 15 residues in the CDR3. Germline CDR1 and CDR2: MDHEN and SYDVKM. Written as DNA, the CDR3 is TGTGCCAGCAGTGATAGATCGGCATACACCGGGGAGCTGTTTTTT. Its translation: CASSDRSAYTGELFF. The full variable domain, with the rest looked up from reference TRBV28 and TRBJ2-2, is DVKVTQSSRYLVKRTGEKVFLECVQDMDHENMFWYRQDPGLGLRLIYFSYDVKMKEKGDIPEGYSVSREKKERFSLILESASTNQTSMYLCASSDRSAYTGELFFGEGSRLTVL.

This clonotype was found many times. V gene TRBV24-1 combines with J gene TRBJ1-4; D is possibly TRBD1 (5 bases). Looked up from germline, CDR1 is KGHDR and CDR2 is SFDVKD. V was clipped by 8 bases and J by 8 bases, with 23 bases between them. CDR3 length: 16 residues. The CDR3 is CATTPGRYLGEEKLFF. Written as DNA, the CDR3 is TGTGCCACCACTCCGGGACGCTACCTCGGAGAGGAAAAACTGTTTTTT.

This clonotype was counted at least ten times. The CDR3, as DNA: TGTGCCATCAGTGGGGTACCGGGTTCGAGCTATGGCTACACCTTC. Translated: CAISGVPGSSYGYTF. The rearrangement uses TRBV10-3 and TRBJ1-2; D remains ambiguous. Trimming removed 4 bases from V and 4 bases from J, with 16 bases in between. The CDR3 loop spans 15 amino acids. The germline gives CDR1 ENHRY, CDR2 SYGVKD.

This clonotype showed up just a few times. The V and J genes are TRBV12-3 or TRBV12-4 and TRBJ1-3, with a tentative D call TRBD1 (5 bases). Deletions cut 5 bases from V and 3 bases from J, with 11 bases between. The length of the CDR3 is 14 residues. The chain's CDR3 is CASSVRDRGNTIYF. The CDR3 nucleotides read TGTGCCAGCAGTGTCCGGGACCGTGGAAACACCATATATTTT.

This clonotype occurred many times. V gene TRBV5-1 combines with J gene TRBJ1-5; D may be TRBD1 (6 bases). The CDR3 has 13 residues. The V gene lost 4 bases and the J gene lost 11 bases, with 16 bases spanning the gap. Germline CDR1 is SGHRS and CDR2 is YFSETQ. The CDR3 spells CASSPETGSAQHF. DNA for the CDR3: TGCGCCAGCAGCCCTGAAACAGGGTCGGCCCAGCATTTT.

This clonotype was detected many times. The chain has TRBV10-3 and TRBJ1-5; D is possibly TRBD1 (5 bases). The CDR3 contains 14 residues. V dropped 2 bases and J dropped 5 bases, with 10 bases sitting between them. CDR1 is ENHRY and CDR2 is SYGVKD in the germline V gene. For the CDR3, the DNA is TGTGCCATCAGTGAGGGGCGGGGGGATCAGCCCCAGCATTTT. This translates into CAISEGRGDQPQHF.

This clonotype was seen ten or more times. This chain links TRBV7-2 with TRBJ1-5, with D uncertain. V dropped 1 base and J dropped 6 bases, with 7 bases sitting between them. Germline V gives CDR1 SGHTA, CDR2 FQGNSA. The CDR3 contains 13 residues. The CDR3 is CASSLDWGQPQHF. CDR3 coding DNA: TGTGCCAGCAGCTTAGATTGGGGTCAGCCCCAGCATTTT.

The chain links TRBV18 to TRBJ1-4; D is possibly TRBD1 (5 bases). V gave up 1 base and J gave up 8 bases, with 14 bases separating them. Germline V gene data show CDR1 as KGHSH and CDR2 as LQKENI. The CDR3 spans 15 residues. CDR3 DNA: TGTGCCAGCTCACCACGGGGAGGGGAACGAGAAAAACTGTTTTTT. Amino acids: CASSPRGGEREKLFF. Filled out from reference TRBV18 and TRBJ1-4, the complete variable domain reads NAGVMQNPRHLVRRRGQEARLRCSPMKGHSHVYWYRQLPEEGLKFMVYLQKENIIDESGMPKERFSAEFPKEGPSILRIQQVVRGDSAAYFCASSPRGGEREKLFFGSGTQLSVL.

This clonotype has at least ten counts. The DNA of the CDR3 is TGCAGCGTTGAGGCAGGAGTCACTGAAGCTTTCTTT. Translated, it gives CSVEAGVTEAFF. V is TRBV29-1 and J is TRBJ1-1; D not certain. This CDR3 region has 12 residues. V lost 3 bases to trimming and J lost 4 bases, with 9 bases between them. CDR1 is SQVTM, CDR2 ANQGSEA, per germline.

In this sample, this clonotype turned up many times. The chain is built from TRBV2 and TRBJ2-7, with D perhaps being TRBD1 or TRBD2 (5 bases each). Germline CDR1 reads SNHLY; CDR2 reads FYNNEI. The V gene lost 6 bases and the J gene lost 2 bases, with 20 bases spanning the gap. The CDR3 runs to 16 residues. CDR3 sequence (DNA): TGTGCCAGCAGGCCCAACCCGGGACGGACACCCTACGAGCAGTACTTC. Amino acid sequence: CASRPNPGRTPYEQYF.

This clonotype appeared a single time. This rearrangement joins TRBV4-3 to TRBJ2-1, with 15 bases aligning to TRBD2. The CDR3 is made up of 21 amino acids. Germline-derived CDR1 and CDR2 are LGHNA and YSLEER. The junction had 15 bases not matched to a gene; V was cut back by 0 bases and J by 6 bases. CDR3 sequence (DNA): TGCGCCAGCAGCCAAGAAAGATACGGTTGGACTAGCGGGGGGGGTAGCAATGAGCAGTTCTTC. Protein product: CASSQERYGWTSGGGSNEQFF.

This clonotype was observed many times. The gene calls are TRBV9 and TRBJ2-1; possibly TRBD1 for D (5 bases). This CDR3 is built from 15 residues. Trimming removed 2 bases from V and 2 bases from J, with 11 bases in between. Germline values: CDR1 SGDLS, CDR2 YYNGEE. CDR3 in amino acids: CASSVGAGPYNEQFF. CDR3 coding DNA: TGTGCCAGCAGCGTTGGGGCAGGCCCCTACAATGAGCAGTTCTTC.

This clonotype appeared many times. The junction differs from germline at one of its ends, possibly a read error. This chain joins TRBV6-1 and TRBJ1-1; TRBD1 is a possible D gene (5 bases). This CDR3 contains 12 residues. Germline V gene sequence: CDR1 MNHNS, CDR2 SASEGT. DNA of the CDR3: TGTGCCAGCAGGGAAGACAGCTACCACTCTTTCTTT. Its protein product is CASREDSYHSFF.

In its sample, this clonotype was seen many times. The CDR3 is CASSSGQGEQPQHF. CDR3 nucleotides: TGTGCCAGCAGTTCCGGACAGGGGGAGCAGCCCCAGCATTTT. The chain joins TRBV12-3 or TRBV12-4 to TRBJ1-5, with TRBD1 identical over 10 bases. The CDR3 has 14 amino acids. J gave up 7 bases and V 4 bases, and 4 bases lay outside the gene matches.

About this clonotype itself: This may stem from a read error, because a much larger clone lies one nucleotide away. The CDR3 nucleotides are TGTGCCAGCAGCGACCGGGGCAGGGACGATACAACTAATGAAAAACTGTTTTTT. It is translated as CASSDRGRDDTTNEKLFF. The rearrangement uses TRBV7-9 and TRBJ1-4; weak D call: TRBD1 (5 bases). Trimming stripped 5 bases from V and 0 bases from J, with 19 bases between. This CDR3 has 18 residues. CDR1 is SEHNR, CDR2 FQNEAQ, per germline (reference sequence). The full variable domain, in which reference TRBV7-9 and TRBJ1-4 provide the parts outside the CDR3, is DTGVSQNPRHKITKRGQNVTFRCDPISEHNRLYWYRQTLGQGPEFLTYFQNEAQLEKSRLLSDRFSAERPKGSFSTLEIQRTEQGDSAMYLCASSDRGRDDTTNEKLFFGSGTQLSVL.

Only a few counts were recorded for this clonotype. The J gene is TRBJ1-3, the V gene TRBV29-1; no firm D call. Trimming took off 5 bases at V and 0 bases at J, with 17 bases between the two ends. This CDR3 region has 16 residues. Germline CDR1 is SQVTM and CDR2 is ANQGSEA. The CDR3 nucleotides are TGCAGCGTTTCAAAGGAGGTCCGAGACTCTGGAAACACCATATATTTT. Translated, it gives CSVSKEVRDSGNTIYF.

At least ten counts were recorded for this clonotype. Here the CDR3 DNA reads TGCAGTGCTAGAGATGGTTCGGGCTACGAGCAGTACTTC. It encodes CSARDGSGYEQYF. The chain combines TRBV20-1 with TRBJ2-7; D not certain. V shed 0 bases and J shed 3 bases, with 9 bases lying between them. CDR1 is DFQATT and CDR2 is SNEGSKA in the germline V gene (reference sequence). The CDR3 extends over 13 amino acids.